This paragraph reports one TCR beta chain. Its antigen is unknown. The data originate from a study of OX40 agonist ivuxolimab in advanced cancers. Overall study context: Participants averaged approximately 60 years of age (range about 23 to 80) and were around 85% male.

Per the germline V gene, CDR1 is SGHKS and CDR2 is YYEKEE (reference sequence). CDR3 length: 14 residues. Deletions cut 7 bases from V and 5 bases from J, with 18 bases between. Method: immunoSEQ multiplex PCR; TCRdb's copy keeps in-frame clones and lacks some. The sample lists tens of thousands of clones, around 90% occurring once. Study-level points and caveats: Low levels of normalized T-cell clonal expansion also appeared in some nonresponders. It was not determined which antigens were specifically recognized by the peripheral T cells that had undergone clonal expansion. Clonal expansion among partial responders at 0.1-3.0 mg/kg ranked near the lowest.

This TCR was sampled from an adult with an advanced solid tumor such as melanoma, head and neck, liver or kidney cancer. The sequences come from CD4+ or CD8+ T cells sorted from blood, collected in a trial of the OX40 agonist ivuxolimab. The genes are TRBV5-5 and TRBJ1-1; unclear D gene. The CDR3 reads CASLSPPPGTEAFF. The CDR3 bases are TGTGCCAGCCTATCCCCACCTCCTGGGACTGAAGCTTTCTTT.